The 5 T cell receptor beta chains presented below share a single source sample, sequenced in a study of identifying expanded T cells in peripheral blood. The protocol was immunoSEQ multiplex PCR, while the TCRdb copy is restricted to in-frame clones and leaves out a portion. The sample holds 100,000 to 150,000 clones; approximately 86% are singletons and the top ten take around 8.2%. The sample was blood. These receptors were taken from a person between 18 and 69 years old in good health.

The chain carries TRBV19 and TRBJ1-2, with 10 bases lining up with TRBD1. This CDR3 has 15 amino acids. Germline values: CDR1 LNHDA, CDR2 SQIVND (reference sequence). V lost 4 bases, J lost 4 bases, and 6 bases stayed unmatched. The CDR3 here is CASSTAGQGSYGYTF. The DNA for the CDR3 is TGTGCCAGTAGTACGGCGGGACAGGGGAGCTATGGCTACACCTTC. The entire variable domain, with the rest obtained from reference TRBV19 and TRBJ1-2, is as follows: DGGITQSPKYLFRKEGQNVTLSCEQNLNHDAMYWYRQDPGQGLRLIYYSQIVNDFQKGDIAEGYSVSREKKESFPLTVTSAQKNPTAFYLCASSTAGQGSYGYTFGSGTRLTVV.

V usage is TRBV7-3 and J usage is TRBJ2-5; D tentatively fits TRBD1 or TRBD2 (5 bases each). The germline CDR1 and CDR2 sequences are SGHTA and FQGTGA. V lost 4 bases and J 3 bases, leaving 15 bases between the germline ends. CDR3 length: 15 residues. The CDR3 DNA sequence: TGTGCCAGCAGCTCCGTCCCGGGGCGAGAAGAGACCCAGTACTTC. Protein sequence: CASSSVPGREETQYF.

The chain recombines TRBV7-3 with TRBJ1-1; a possible D gene is TRBD1 (5 bases). CDR1 is SGHTA and CDR2 is FQGTGA in the germline V gene. The V and J ends lost 5 bases and 4 bases respectively, with 14 bases between them. The CDR3 loop spans 14 amino acids. CDR3 sequence: CASSPTGGSTEAFF. The CDR3, as DNA: TGTGCCAGCAGCCCTACTGGGGGATCCACTGAAGCTTTCTTT.

This sequence joins TRBV5-4 and TRBJ2-3, with D hard to call. Per the germline V gene, CDR1 is SGHNT and CDR2 is YYREEE (reference sequence). V lost 4 bases and J 0 bases, leaving 12 bases between the germline ends. The length of the CDR3 is 15 residues. The DNA for the CDR3 is TGTGCCAGCAGCCTAGGACGGCCGAGCACAGATACGCAGTATTTT. As protein: CASSLGRPSTDTQYF.

The J gene is TRBJ1-1, the V gene TRBV29-1, with D possibly being TRBD1 (6 bases). Germline V gives CDR1 SQVTM, CDR2 ANQGSEA. The V and J ends lost 7 bases and 5 bases respectively, with 23 bases between them. This CDR3 has 15 residues. The CDR3 region is CSADSFRTGQTEAFF. DNA for the CDR3: TGCAGCGCCGATTCGTTTAGGACGGGACAAACTGAAGCTTTCTTT.